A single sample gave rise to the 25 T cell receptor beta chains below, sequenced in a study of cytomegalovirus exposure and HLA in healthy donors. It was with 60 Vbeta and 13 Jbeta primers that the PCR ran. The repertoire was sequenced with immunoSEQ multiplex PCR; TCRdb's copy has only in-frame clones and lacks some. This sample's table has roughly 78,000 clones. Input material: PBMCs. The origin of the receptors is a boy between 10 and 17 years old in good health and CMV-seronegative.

CDR3 loop: CAWRGQENTEAFF. The CDR3, as DNA: TGTGCCTGGAGAGGACAGGAAAACACTGAAGCTTTCTTT. This chain joins TRBV30 and TRBJ1-1; TRBD1 matches 7 bases. V was pared by 3 bases and J by 2 bases, with 3 bases of the junction left unmatched. The CDR3 length is 13 residues. Germline V lookup: CDR1 GTSNPN, CDR2 SVGIG (reference sequence). Looking up the rest from reference TRBV30 and TRBJ1-1 gives the full variable domain: SQTIHQWPATLVQPVGSPLSLECTVEGTSNPNLYWYRQAAGRGLQLLFYSVGIGQISSEVPQNLSASRPQDRQFILSSKKLLLSDSGFYLCAWRGQENTEAFFGQGTRLTVV.

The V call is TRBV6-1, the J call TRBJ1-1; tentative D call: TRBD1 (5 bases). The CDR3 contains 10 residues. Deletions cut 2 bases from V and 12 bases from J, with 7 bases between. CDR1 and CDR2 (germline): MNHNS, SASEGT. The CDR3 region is CASSERGSFF. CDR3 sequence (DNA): TGTGCCAGCAGTGAAAGGGGTTCTTTCTTT.

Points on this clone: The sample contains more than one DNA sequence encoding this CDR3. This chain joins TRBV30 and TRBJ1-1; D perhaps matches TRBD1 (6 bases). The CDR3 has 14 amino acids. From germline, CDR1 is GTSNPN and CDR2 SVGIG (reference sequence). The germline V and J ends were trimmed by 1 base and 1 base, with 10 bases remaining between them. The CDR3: CAWSEGRGNTEAFF. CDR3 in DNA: TGTGCCTGGAGTGAGGGCAGGGGGAACACTGAAGCTTTCTTT.

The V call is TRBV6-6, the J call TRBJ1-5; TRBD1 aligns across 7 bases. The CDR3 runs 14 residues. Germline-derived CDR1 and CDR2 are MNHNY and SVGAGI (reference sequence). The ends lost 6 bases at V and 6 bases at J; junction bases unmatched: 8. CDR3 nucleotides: TGTGCCAGCAGATCCCCGACAGGGACTCAGCCCCAGCATTTT. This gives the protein CASRSPTGTQPQHF.

This chain's CDR3 is CASSIVSESTEAFF. CDR3 in DNA: TGTGCCAGTAGTATAGTCTCCGAGAGCACTGAAGCTTTCTTT. The chain is built from TRBV19 and TRBJ1-1; D call uncertain. V gave up 1 base and J gave up 4 bases, with 10 bases separating them. CDR3 length: 14 residues. Germline V gives CDR1 LNHDA, CDR2 SQIVND (reference sequence).

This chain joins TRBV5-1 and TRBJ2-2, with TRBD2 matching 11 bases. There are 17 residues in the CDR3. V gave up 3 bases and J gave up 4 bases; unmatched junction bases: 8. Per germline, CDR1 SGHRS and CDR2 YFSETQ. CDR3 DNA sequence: TGCGCCAGCAGCTCAATAGCGGGAGGGCCCGGCACCGGGGAGCTGTTTTTT. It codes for CASSSIAGGPGTGELFF.

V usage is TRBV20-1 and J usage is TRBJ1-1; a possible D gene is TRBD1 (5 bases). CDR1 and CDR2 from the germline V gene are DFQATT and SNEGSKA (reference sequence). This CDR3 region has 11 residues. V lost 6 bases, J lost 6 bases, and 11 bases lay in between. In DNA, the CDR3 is TGCAGTGCCGTCCTAGGGGCTGAAGCTTTCTTT. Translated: CSAVLGAEAFF.

The CDR3 coding sequence is TGTGCCAGCAGCCGGGGGGGAGTGACACTGAACACTGAAGCTTTCTTT. This translates into CASSRGGVTLNTEAFF. J is TRBJ1-1 and V is TRBV13, with D possibly TRBD1 on 5 matching bases. The CDR3 runs to 16 residues. Germline assignment: CDR1 PRHDT and CDR2 FYEKMQ (reference sequence). The ends were cut back, 5 bases at V and 0 bases at J, with 16 bases in the middle.

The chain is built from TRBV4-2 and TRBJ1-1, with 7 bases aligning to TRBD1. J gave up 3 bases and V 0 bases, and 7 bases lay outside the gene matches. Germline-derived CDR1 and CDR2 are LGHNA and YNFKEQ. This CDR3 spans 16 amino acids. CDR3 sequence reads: CASSQDKTGLYTEAFF. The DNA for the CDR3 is TGTGCCAGCAGCCAAGATAAGACAGGGTTGTACACTGAAGCTTTCTTT.

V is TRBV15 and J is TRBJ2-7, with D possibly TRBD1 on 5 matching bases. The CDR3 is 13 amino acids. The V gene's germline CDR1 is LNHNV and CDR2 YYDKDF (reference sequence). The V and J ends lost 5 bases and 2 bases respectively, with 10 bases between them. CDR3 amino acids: CATSVDRPYEQYF. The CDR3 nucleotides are TGTGCCACCAGCGTTGACAGACCCTACGAGCAGTACTTC.

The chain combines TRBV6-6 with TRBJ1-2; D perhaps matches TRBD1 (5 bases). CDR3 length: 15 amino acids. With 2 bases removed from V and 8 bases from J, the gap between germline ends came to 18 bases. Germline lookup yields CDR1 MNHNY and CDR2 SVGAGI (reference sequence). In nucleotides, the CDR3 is TGTGCCAGCAGTTACCCCACCACCGGACAAGAGGGCTACACCTTC. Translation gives CASSYPTTGQEGYTF.

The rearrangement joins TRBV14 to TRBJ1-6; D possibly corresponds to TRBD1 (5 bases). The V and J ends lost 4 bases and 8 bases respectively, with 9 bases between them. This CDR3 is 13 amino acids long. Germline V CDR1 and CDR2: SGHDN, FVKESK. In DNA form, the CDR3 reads TGTGCCAGCAGCCTCCAGGGATATTCACCCCTCCACTTT. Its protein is CASSLQGYSPLHF.

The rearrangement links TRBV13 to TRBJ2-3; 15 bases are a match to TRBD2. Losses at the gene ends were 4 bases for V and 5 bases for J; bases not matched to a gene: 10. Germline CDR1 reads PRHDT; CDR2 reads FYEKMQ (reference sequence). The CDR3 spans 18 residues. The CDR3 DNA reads TGTGCCAGCAGCTCCGGGACTAGCGGGGGGTATGGTGTAGATACGCAGTATTTT. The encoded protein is CASSSGTSGGYGVDTQYF.

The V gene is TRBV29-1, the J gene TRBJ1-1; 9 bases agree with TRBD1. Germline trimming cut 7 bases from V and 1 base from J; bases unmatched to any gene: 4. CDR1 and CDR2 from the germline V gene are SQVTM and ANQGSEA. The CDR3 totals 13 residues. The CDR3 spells CSASTGGNTEAFF. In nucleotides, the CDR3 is TGCAGCGCCTCGACAGGGGGGAACACTGAAGCTTTCTTT.

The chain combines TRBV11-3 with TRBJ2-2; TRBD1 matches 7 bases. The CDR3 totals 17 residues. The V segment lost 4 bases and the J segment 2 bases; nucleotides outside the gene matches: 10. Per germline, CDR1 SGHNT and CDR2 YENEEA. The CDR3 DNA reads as TGTGCCAGCAGCTCCAAAACAGGGGCTGGTAACACCGGGGAGCTGTTTTTT. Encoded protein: CASSSKTGAGNTGELFF.

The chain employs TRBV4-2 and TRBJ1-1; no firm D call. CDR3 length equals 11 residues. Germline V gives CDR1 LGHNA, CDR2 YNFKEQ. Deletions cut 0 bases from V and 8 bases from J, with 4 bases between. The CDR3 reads CASSQDREAFF. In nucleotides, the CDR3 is TGTGCCAGCAGCCAAGACAGGGAAGCTTTCTTT.

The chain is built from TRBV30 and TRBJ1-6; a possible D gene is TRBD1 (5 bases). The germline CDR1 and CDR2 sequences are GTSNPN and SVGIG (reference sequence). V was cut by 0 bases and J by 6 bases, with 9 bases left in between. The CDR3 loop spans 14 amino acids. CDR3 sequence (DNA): TGTGCCTGGAGTGTAGGGCAGGGTAATTCACCCCTCCACTTT. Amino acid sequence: CAWSVGQGNSPLHF.

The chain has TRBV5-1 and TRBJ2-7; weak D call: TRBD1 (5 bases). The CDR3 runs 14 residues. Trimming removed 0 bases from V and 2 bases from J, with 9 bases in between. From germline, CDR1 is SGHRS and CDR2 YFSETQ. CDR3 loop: CASSLGGQAYEQYF. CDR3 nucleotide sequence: TGCGCCAGCAGCTTGGGGGGCCAAGCCTACGAGCAGTACTTC.

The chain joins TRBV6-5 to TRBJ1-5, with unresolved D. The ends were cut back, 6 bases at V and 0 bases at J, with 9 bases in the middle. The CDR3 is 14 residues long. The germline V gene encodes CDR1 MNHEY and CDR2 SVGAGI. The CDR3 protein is CASSTRYSNQPQHF. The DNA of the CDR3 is TGTGCCAGCAGCACTAGATATAGCAATCAGCCCCAGCATTTT.

The DNA of the CDR3 is TGTGCCAGCAGCTGGGGACAAAGGCACTACGAGCAGTACTTC. Its translation: CASSWGQRHYEQYF. V is TRBV5-4 and J is TRBJ2-7; tentatively, D is TRBD1 (6 bases). This CDR3 spans 14 amino acids. The ends were cut back, 3 bases at V and 3 bases at J, with 13 bases in the middle. The germline CDR1 and CDR2 sequences are SGHNT and YYREEE (reference sequence).

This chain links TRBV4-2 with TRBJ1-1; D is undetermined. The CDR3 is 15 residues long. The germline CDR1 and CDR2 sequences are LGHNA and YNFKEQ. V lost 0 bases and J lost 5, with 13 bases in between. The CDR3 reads CASSQDPGGGTEAFF. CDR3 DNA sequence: TGTGCCAGCAGCCAAGATCCGGGTGGAGGTACTGAAGCTTTCTTT.

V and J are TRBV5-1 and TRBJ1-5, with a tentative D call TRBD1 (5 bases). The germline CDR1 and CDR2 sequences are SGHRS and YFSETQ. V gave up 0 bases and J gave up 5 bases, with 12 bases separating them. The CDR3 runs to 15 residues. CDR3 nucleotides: TGCGCCAGCAGCTTGGGGGGCAGGGAGGATCAGCCCCAGCATTTT. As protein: CASSLGGREDQPQHF.

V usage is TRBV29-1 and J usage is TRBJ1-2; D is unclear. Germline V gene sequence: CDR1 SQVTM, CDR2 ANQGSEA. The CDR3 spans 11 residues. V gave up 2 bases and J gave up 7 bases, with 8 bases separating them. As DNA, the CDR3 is TGCAGCGTTGAACGAAGCGGTGGCTACACCTTC. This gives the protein CSVERSGGYTF.

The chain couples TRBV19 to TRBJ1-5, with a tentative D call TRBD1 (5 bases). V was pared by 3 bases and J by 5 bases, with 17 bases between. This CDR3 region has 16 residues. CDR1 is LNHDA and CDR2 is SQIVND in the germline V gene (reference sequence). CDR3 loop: CASSIARALVDQPQHF. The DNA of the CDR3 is TGTGCCAGTAGTATCGCCAGGGCTTTGGTGGATCAGCCCCAGCATTTT.

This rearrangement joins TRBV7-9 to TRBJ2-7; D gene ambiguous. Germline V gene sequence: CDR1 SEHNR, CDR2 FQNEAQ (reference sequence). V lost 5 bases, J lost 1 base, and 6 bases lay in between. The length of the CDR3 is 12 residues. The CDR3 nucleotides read TGTGCCAGCAGCCCATTTTCCTACGAGCAGTACTTC. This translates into CASSPFSYEQYF.